This passage covers 30 T cell receptor beta chains from one sample sequenced in a study of CD8 T cells in Susac syndrome. cDNA came from around 0.5 to 1 ug RNA primed by random hexamers. From the immunoSEQ multiplex PCR reads, TCRdb called clonotypes with MiXCR, one entry per CDR3 protein. The table lists about 110,000 distinct CDR3 sequences, roughly 95% of them singletons. The sample was CD8+ T cells from PBMCs. The receptors here all came from a human donor with Susac syndrome.

This chain links TRBV4-2 with TRBJ2-7; D possibly corresponds to TRBD1 (5 bases). Looked up from germline, CDR1 is LGHNA and CDR2 is YNFKEQ. Trimming removed 5 bases at V and 3 bases at J, with 11 bases between. The CDR3 has 13 amino acids. This CDR3 is CASSTGISYEQYF. The CDR3 DNA sequence: TGTGCCAGCAGCACAGGCATAAGCTACGAGCAGTACTTC.

The V call is TRBV20-1, the J call TRBJ2-1; possibly TRBD2 for D (5 bases). Trimming removed 3 bases from V and 4 bases from J, with 13 bases in between. Looked up from germline, CDR1 is DFQATT and CDR2 is SNEGSKA (reference sequence). This CDR3 contains 14 residues. The CDR3 here is CSASPERGYNEQFF. Here the CDR3 DNA reads TGCAGTGCTAGCCCCGAACGCGGGTACAATGAGCAGTTCTTC.

The chain couples TRBV5-4 to TRBJ1-2; perhaps TRBD1 as D (6 bases). Germline CDR1 is SGHNT and CDR2 is YYREEE (reference sequence). CDR3 length: 14 residues. Between the trimmed V and J ends, which lost 0 bases and 2 bases, there was a span of 8 bases. The CDR3 loop reads CASSLDRDNYGYTF. The CDR3 nucleotides read TGTGCCAGCAGCTTGGACAGGGACAACTATGGCTACACCTTC.

The CDR3 region is CASSLGAQDTYEQYF. For the CDR3, the DNA is TGTGCCAGCAGCTTAGGAGCGCAGGATACCTACGAGCAGTACTTC. The chain combines TRBV13 with TRBJ2-7; D is unclear. Trimming left V 0 bases short and J 2 bases short, with 11 bases between. The length of the CDR3 is 15 residues. Germline assignment: CDR1 PRHDT and CDR2 FYEKMQ (reference sequence).

This sequence joins TRBV7-9 and TRBJ2-7; no clear D. This CDR3 has 14 amino acids. Germline V gene sequence: CDR1 SEHNR, CDR2 FQNEAQ (reference sequence). Trimming shortened V by 4 bases and J by 4 bases, and 14 bases separated the two germline ends. The DNA for the CDR3 is TGTGCCAGCAGCTCCGGCCGATCTCAATACGAGCAGTACTTC. Translating gives CASSSGRSQYEQYF.

In nucleotides, the CDR3 is TGCAGTGCTAGAGATTCTTGGACAGGGAGAACTGAAGCTTTCTTT. Encoded protein: CSARDSWTGRTEAFF. This sequence joins TRBV20-1 and TRBJ1-1; 8 bases map to TRBD1. Trimming took 0 bases from V and 5 from J; bases not matched to a gene: 8. Per the germline V gene, CDR1 is DFQATT and CDR2 is SNEGSKA (reference sequence). The CDR3 totals 15 residues.

The rearrangement uses TRBV3-1 and TRBJ2-5, with D perhaps given as TRBD1 or TRBD2 (5 bases each). V dropped 2 bases and J dropped 5 bases, with 18 bases sitting between them. Looked up from germline, CDR1 is LGHDT and CDR2 is YNNKEL (reference sequence). This CDR3 region has 16 residues. The CDR3 nucleotides read TGTGCCAGCAGCCAACCAGAGGGACGGGGACGCGAGACCCAGTACTTC. Its translation is CASSQPEGRGRETQYF.

CDR3 nucleotides: TGTGCCAGCAGTTCGATACCGGGACAGGGGGGAGAAAAACTGTTTTTT. Its translation: CASSSIPGQGGEKLFF. This chain joins TRBV27 and TRBJ1-4; 11 bases are a match to TRBD1. CDR1 is MNHEY and CDR2 is SMNVEV in the germline V gene (reference sequence). This CDR3 is 16 amino acids long. Losses at the gene ends were 4 bases for V and 8 bases for J; bases not matched to a gene: 9.

Details on this clonotype: A junction boundary mismatches the germline segment, possibly from a read error. The chain couples TRBV7-9 to TRBJ1-2; D gene uncertain. The germline V gene has CDR1 SEHNR and CDR2 FQNEAQ (reference sequence). This CDR3 comprises 14 residues. Here the CDR3 reads CASSPPLGNHGYTF. CDR3 nucleotide sequence: TGTGCCAGCAGCCCACCCCTTGGTAACCATGGCTACACCTTC.

Here the CDR3 reads CASSHDSLYSNQPQHF. DNA of the CDR3: TGTGCCAGCAGTCATGACAGCCTCTATAGCAATCAGCCCCAGCATTTT. This rearrangement joins TRBV12-3 or TRBV12-4 to TRBJ1-5, with D tentatively TRBD1 (5 bases). The CDR3 runs to 16 residues. Trimming took 5 bases from V and 0 from J, leaving 14 bases between them.

CDR3 nucleotides: TGCGCCAGCAGCCATTCGAATGAGCAGTTCTTC. Its translation is CASSHSNEQFF. The V call is TRBV4-1, the J call TRBJ2-1; D is ambiguous. The CDR3 covers 11 residues. Trimming shortened V by 3 bases and J by 7 bases, and 4 bases separated the two germline ends. Germline V CDR1 and CDR2: MGHRA, YSYEKL.

This clonotype occurred once. The genes are TRBV3-1 and TRBJ2-2; D is unresolved. Between the trimmed V and J ends, which lost 5 bases and 2 bases, there was a span of 9 bases. Per germline, CDR1 LGHDT and CDR2 YNNKEL (reference sequence). The CDR3 length is 14 residues. CDR3 in amino acids: CASSAPNNTGELFF. The DNA for the CDR3 is TGTGCCAGCAGCGCCCCCAATAACACCGGGGAGCTGTTTTTT.

In this sample, this clonotype turned up a few times. A read error may account for a junction end that differs from germline. This chain connects TRBV6-1 to TRBJ2-7; D is undetermined. This CDR3 region has 11 residues. The germline CDR1 and CDR2 sequences are MNHNS and SASEGT. CDR3 sequence (DNA): TGTGCCAGCAGCGAAGGGTGGGAGCAGTACTTC. This sequence encodes CASSEGWEQYF.

The rearrangement links TRBV12-5 to TRBJ2-2; D unresolved. The germline V and J ends were trimmed by 5 bases and 1 base, with 5 bases remaining between them. The CDR3 has 13 amino acids. CDR1 LGHNT and CDR2 FRNRAP come from the germline V gene. CDR3 nucleotides: TGTGCTAGTGGTCAGCAGAACACCGGGGAGCTGTTTTTT. This translates into CASGQQNTGELFF.

This clonotype appeared a single time. The genes are TRBV29-1 and TRBJ1-2; no reliable D call. V was trimmed by 7 bases and J by 3 bases, leaving 15 bases between them. Germline V gene lookup returns CDR1 SQVTM and CDR2 ANQGSEA. The CDR3 sequence is 13 residues long. The chain's CDR3 is CSAEGELDYGYTF. CDR3 in DNA: TGCAGCGCTGAGGGAGAATTAGACTATGGCTACACCTTC.

The genes are TRBV7-9 and TRBJ1-5, with D unresolved. This CDR3 has 14 residues. Trimming shortened V by 1 base and J by 5 bases, and 9 bases separated the two germline ends. Germline loops: CDR1 SEHNR, CDR2 FQNEAQ (reference sequence). The CDR3 loop is CASSLDWGDQPQHF. CDR3 coding DNA: TGTGCCAGCAGCTTAGACTGGGGAGATCAGCCCCAGCATTTT.

The V call is TRBV3-1, the J call TRBJ1-1, with unresolved D. In germline, CDR1 is LGHDT, CDR2 YNNKEL (reference sequence). V was pared by 3 bases and J by 5 bases, with 13 bases between. This CDR3 region has 14 residues. This chain's CDR3 is CASSHGHTETEAFF. CDR3 DNA: TGTGCCAGCAGCCATGGCCACACCGAAACTGAAGCTTTCTTT.

The chain couples TRBV29-1 to TRBJ1-2; tentatively, D is TRBD1 (6 bases). CDR3 length equals 17 residues. Trimming stripped 1 base from V and 4 bases from J, with 22 bases between. The V gene's germline CDR1 is SQVTM and CDR2 ANQGSEA. This CDR3 reads CSVEAWWGGLYGYGYTF. The CDR3 region has the DNA TGCAGCGTTGAAGCCTGGTGGGGGGGGCTATATGGCTATGGCTACACCTTC.

This clonotype was found once. The chain links TRBV3-1 to TRBJ2-3, with 7 bases fitting TRBD2. Germline V gene data show CDR1 as LGHDT and CDR2 as YNNKEL (reference sequence). Trimming removed 7 bases from V and 4 bases from J; junction bases left unmatched: 8. This CDR3 spans 14 amino acids. CDR3 loop: CASKDGGVADTQYF. Written as DNA, the CDR3 is TGTGCCAGCAAGGATGGGGGGGTGGCAGATACGCAGTATTTT.

This clonotype was seen a handful of times. V usage is TRBV4-1 and J usage is TRBJ2-7; TRBD1 might be the D (5 bases). CDR3 length: 14 residues. CDR1 MGHRA and CDR2 YSYEKL come from the germline V gene. V lost 1 base to trimming and J lost 5 bases, with 12 bases between them. The CDR3 nucleotides read TGCGCCAGCAGCCAAGCACAGGACATGGACGAGCAGTACTTC. Residues: CASSQAQDMDEQYF.

This chain joins TRBV3-1 and TRBJ1-1; no clear D gene. This CDR3 is built from 12 residues. The ends were cut back, 4 bases at V and 8 bases at J, with 11 bases in the middle. Germline lookup yields CDR1 LGHDT and CDR2 YNNKEL (reference sequence). Here the CDR3 reads CASSPDDKEAFF. CDR3 sequence (DNA): TGTGCCAGCAGCCCTGACGACAAAGAAGCTTTCTTT.

The V and J genes are TRBV5-1 and TRBJ2-2, with D hard to call. There are 14 residues in the CDR3. V lost 2 bases to trimming and J lost 0 bases, with 5 bases between them. CDR1 is SGHRS and CDR2 is YFSETQ in the germline V gene. CDR3 amino acids: CASSFASNTGELFF. Here the CDR3 DNA reads TGCGCCAGCAGCTTTGCTTCGAACACCGGGGAGCTGTTTTTT. Supplemented by reference TRBV5-1 and TRBJ2-2, the full variable domain reads KAGVTQTPRYLIKTRGQQVTLSCSPISGHRSVSWYQQTPGQGLQFLFEYFSETQRNKGNFPGRFSGRQFSNSRSEMNVSTLELGDSALYLCASSFASNTGELFFGEGSRLTVL.

V and J are TRBV15 and TRBJ2-7, with D tentatively TRBD1 (6 bases). The CDR3 extends over 13 amino acids. V dropped 6 bases and J dropped 1 base, with 10 bases sitting between them. Per germline, CDR1 LNHNV and CDR2 YYDKDF (reference sequence). CDR3 in DNA: TGTGCCACCAGAGACACAGGGTCCTACGAGCAGTACTTC. Residues: CATRDTGSYEQYF.

The chain uses TRBV3-1 and TRBJ2-2; 8 positions match TRBD1. The germline CDR1 and CDR2 sequences are LGHDT and YNNKEL (reference sequence). The CDR3 has 14 amino acids. V dropped 8 bases and J dropped 6; count of bases not matched to a gene: 8. The CDR3 DNA reads TGTGCCAGCCGTTTTTCACAGGGGGCCGGGGAGCTGTTTTTT. Amino acids: CASRFSQGAGELFF. Based on the CDR3 plus reference TRBV3-1 and TRBJ2-2, the full variable domain is DTAVSQTPKYLVTQMGNDKSIKCEQNLGHDTMYWYKQDSKKFLKIMFSYNNKELIINETVPNRFSPKSPDKAHLNLHINSLELGDSAVYFCASRFSQGAGELFFGEGSRLTVL.

The rearrangement joins TRBV12-3 or TRBV12-4 to TRBJ2-5; D gene unclear. This CDR3 spans 16 amino acids. The V end lost 5 bases, the J end lost 1 base, and 17 bases lay between the germline ends. The DNA of the CDR3 is TGTGCCAGCAGTCAAACCGGGCCAATGGTCCAAGAGACCCAGTACTTC. This translates into CASSQTGPMVQETQYF.

V and J are TRBV12-3 or TRBV12-4 and TRBJ2-2; 12 bases align to TRBD2. The CDR3 runs to 12 residues. V lost 5 bases, J lost 14 bases, and 3 bases stayed unmatched. CDR3 loop: CASSPLAGGLFF. Written as DNA, the CDR3 is TGTGCCAGCAGTCCACTAGCGGGGGGACTGTTTTTT.

The chain employs TRBV7-9 and TRBJ2-3; 10 bases map to TRBD2. Germline CDR1 reads SEHNR; CDR2 reads FQNEAQ (reference sequence). The CDR3 is 16 amino acids. Trimming at V came to 6 bases and at J to 5 bases, leaving 11 bases not matched to a gene. CDR3 sequence: CASSREAGGLRDTQYF. CDR3 sequence (DNA): TGTGCCAGCAGTCGTGAAGCGGGGGGGCTTAGAGATACGCAGTATTTT.

The V and J genes are TRBV5-4 and TRBJ2-2; TRBD1 might be the D (6 bases). The V end was cut by 4 bases, the J end by 3 bases, with 16 bases between. This CDR3 is built from 16 residues. CDR1 is SGHNT, CDR2 YYREEE, per germline (reference sequence). The DNA of the CDR3 is TGTGCCAGCAGCACCGGACCAGGGGCAGACACCGGGGAGCTGTTTTTT. It translates to CASSTGPGADTGELFF.

V usage is TRBV21-1 and J usage is TRBJ1-1. TRBV21-1 is assigned pseudogene status. This CDR3 spans 13 amino acids. The CDR3 sequence is CASSGLRGTEAFF. DNA for the CDR3: TGTGCCAGCAGCGGACTCAGGGGAACTGAAGCTTTCTTT.

This rearrangement joins TRBV11-1 to TRBJ2-1; 7 bases are shared with TRBD2. The germline V gene has CDR1 SGHAT and CDR2 FQDESV (reference sequence). There are 13 residues in the CDR3. With V trimmed by 5 bases and J by 9 bases, 7 bases remained unmatched. The DNA for the CDR3 is TGTGCCAGCAGCGAGGGACTAACGGCTGAGCAGTTCTTC. Amino acid sequence: CASSEGLTAEQFF. Supplemented by reference TRBV11-1 and TRBJ2-1, the full variable domain reads EAEVAQSPRYKITEKSQAVAFWCDPISGHATLYWYRQILGQGPELLVQFQDESVVDDSQLPKDRFSAERLKGVDSTLKIQPAELGDSAMYLCASSEGLTAEQFFGPGTRLTVL.